A selection of T cell receptor beta chains follows, all from one sample in a study of siplizumab effects on memory and regulatory T cells. Clones were sequenced by immunoSEQ multiplex PCR, and TCRdb holds only the in-frame ones, with some missing. This table has fewer than 120,000 clones, around 90% appearing once. Sequences were obtained from CD4+ T cells sorted from blood. Every receptor here comes from a human donor in good health. Each CDR3 is given with its conserved first and last residue. The order of the fields is D gene, V gene, clone size, J gene, CDR3 length, CDR3 protein, CDR3 DNA. D genes are given only for firm matches. Clone size, where shown, is once, few, many, or a class for clones that have expanded.

d_call: .; v_call: TRBV11-2; clone_size: .; j_call: TRBJ1-3; cdr3_length: 17; cdr3_aa: CASSSGTTKWSGNTIYF; cdr3_nt: TGTGCCAGCAGCTCGGGGACAACCAAGTGGAGTGGAAACACCATATATTTT
d_call: .; v_call: TRBV4-2; clone_size: .; j_call: TRBJ2-3; cdr3_length: 13; cdr3_aa: CASSQDGTDTQYF; cdr3_nt: TGTGCCAGCAGCCAAGACGGGACAGATACGCAGTATTTT
d_call: .; v_call: TRBV18; clone_size: once; j_call: TRBJ2-4; cdr3_length: 15; cdr3_aa: CASSPYPGGQNIQYF; cdr3_nt: TGTGCCAGCTCACCCTACCCCGGGGGACAAAACATTCAGTACTTC
d_call: TRBD1; v_call: TRBV7-9; clone_size: .; j_call: TRBJ2-7; cdr3_length: 12; cdr3_aa: CASSLVPGQAHF; cdr3_nt: TGTGCCAGCAGCTTAGTTCCGGGACAGGCACACTTC
d_call: .; v_call: TRBV5-8; clone_size: .; j_call: TRBJ1-1; cdr3_length: 15; cdr3_aa: CASRPRTLMNTEAFF; cdr3_nt: TGTGCCAGCAGACCAAGGACACTCATGAACACTGAAGCTTTCTTT
d_call: .; v_call: TRBV2; clone_size: .; j_call: TRBJ2-3; cdr3_length: 14; cdr3_aa: CASSEGLSTDTQYF; cdr3_nt: TGTGCCAGCAGTGAGGGCCTCTCCACAGATACGCAGTATTTT
d_call: .; v_call: TRBV2; clone_size: .; j_call: TRBJ1-5; cdr3_length: 12; cdr3_aa: CASWDINQPQHF; cdr3_nt: TGTGCCAGCTGGGACATCAATCAGCCCCAGCATTTT
d_call: .; v_call: TRBV11-3; clone_size: .; j_call: TRBJ2-3; cdr3_length: 14; cdr3_aa: CASSLGRSTDTQYF; cdr3_nt: TGTGCCAGCAGCCTAGGACGGAGCACAGATACGCAGTATTTT
d_call: TRBD1; v_call: TRBV12-5; clone_size: .; j_call: TRBJ2-4; cdr3_length: 14; cdr3_aa: CASGLTGGRNIQYF; cdr3_nt: TGTGCTAGTGGTCTTACAGGGGGCAGGAACATTCAGTACTTC
d_call: .; v_call: TRBV5-4; clone_size: .; j_call: TRBJ1-2; cdr3_length: 13; cdr3_aa: CASSSDSLYGYTF; cdr3_nt: TGTGCCAGCAGCTCTGATAGTCTCTATGGCTACACCTTC
d_call: .; v_call: TRBV20-1; clone_size: .; j_call: TRBJ2-3; cdr3_length: 11; cdr3_aa: CSAEDQDTQYF; cdr3_nt: TGCAGTGCGGAGGATCAAGATACGCAGTATTTT
d_call: .; v_call: TRBV27; clone_size: .; j_call: TRBJ1-5; cdr3_length: 17; cdr3_aa: CASSLSITALGNQPQHF; cdr3_nt: TGTGCCAGCAGTTTATCGATCACAGCCTTGGGTAATCAGCCCCAGCATTTT
d_call: .; v_call: TRBV5-1; clone_size: .; j_call: TRBJ2-5; cdr3_length: 14; cdr3_aa: CASSMRTVQETQYF; cdr3_nt: TGCGCCAGCAGCATGAGGACAGTTCAGGAGACCCAGTACTTC
d_call: .; v_call: TRBV6-5; clone_size: .; j_call: TRBJ2-7; cdr3_length: 16; cdr3_aa: CASSYSSQVYSYEQYF; cdr3_nt: TGTGCCAGCAGTTACTCGTCTCAGGTGTATTCCTACGAGCAGTACTTC
d_call: TRBD1; v_call: TRBV5-4; clone_size: .; j_call: TRBJ2-5; cdr3_length: 17; cdr3_aa: CASSLEVRGSFQETQYF; cdr3_nt: TGTGCCAGCAGCTTGGAGGTCAGGGGGTCCTTCCAAGAGACCCAGTACTTC
d_call: .; v_call: TRBV29-1; clone_size: .; j_call: TRBJ2-5; cdr3_length: 12; cdr3_aa: CSVDWTKETQYF; cdr3_nt: TGCAGCGTTGATTGGACAAAAGAGACCCAGTACTTC
d_call: TRBD1; v_call: TRBV12-5; clone_size: .; j_call: TRBJ1-2; cdr3_length: 14; cdr3_aa: CASGLEQGAGGYTF; cdr3_nt: TGTGCTAGTGGTTTGGAACAGGGGGCTGGAGGCTACACCTTC
d_call: .; v_call: TRBV5-4; clone_size: once; j_call: TRBJ2-7; cdr3_length: 14; cdr3_aa: CASSPPGITTALDF; cdr3_nt: TGTGCCAGCAGCCCCCCGGGGATTACGACAGCATTAGACTTC
d_call: .; v_call: TRBV6-6; clone_size: .; j_call: TRBJ1-1; cdr3_length: 15; cdr3_aa: CASSYSSRYNTEAFF; cdr3_nt: TGTGCCAGCAGTTACTCGTCCAGATATAACACTGAAGCTTTCTTT
d_call: TRBD1; v_call: TRBV5-4; clone_size: .; j_call: TRBJ2-7; cdr3_length: 14; cdr3_aa: CASSLPTGSSEQYF; cdr3_nt: TGTGCCAGCAGCTTGCCGACAGGGTCGAGTGAGCAGTACTTC
d_call: TRBD1; v_call: TRBV27; clone_size: .; j_call: TRBJ1-5; cdr3_length: 17; cdr3_aa: CASSFMFGQGKSQPQHF; cdr3_nt: TGTGCCAGCAGTTTTATGTTCGGACAGGGGAAAAGTCAGCCCCAGCATTTT
d_call: TRBD1; v_call: TRBV29-1; clone_size: .; j_call: TRBJ1-4; cdr3_length: 13; cdr3_aa: CSVRTGGIEKLFF; cdr3_nt: TGCAGCGTTCGTACAGGGGGAATTGAAAAACTGTTTTTT
d_call: .; v_call: TRBV7-2; clone_size: .; j_call: TRBJ2-5; cdr3_length: 15; cdr3_aa: CASSLRASSRETQYF; cdr3_nt: TGTGCCAGCAGCCTAAGGGCCTCCTCGCGGGAGACCCAGTACTTC
d_call: .; v_call: TRBV7-8; clone_size: .; j_call: TRBJ2-1; cdr3_length: 18; cdr3_aa: CASSLSAWTGTFHNEQFF; cdr3_nt: TGTGCCAGCAGCTTATCGGCCTGGACGGGGACTTTTCACAATGAGCAGTTCTTC
d_call: .; v_call: TRBV6-6; clone_size: .; j_call: TRBJ2-5; cdr3_length: 14; cdr3_aa: CASSLTMYQETQYF; cdr3_nt: TGTGCCAGCAGTTTGACCATGTACCAAGAGACCCAGTACTTC
d_call: .; v_call: TRBV5-6; clone_size: .; j_call: TRBJ2-7; cdr3_length: 12; cdr3_aa: CASSLTGFEQYF; cdr3_nt: TGTGCCAGCAGCTTGACTGGGTTCGAGCAGTACTTC
d_call: .; v_call: TRBV20-1; clone_size: .; j_call: TRBJ1-1; cdr3_length: 11; cdr3_aa: CSARVRTEAFF; cdr3_nt: TGCAGTGCTAGGGTCCGCACTGAAGCTTTCTTT
d_call: .; v_call: TRBV11-3; clone_size: .; j_call: TRBJ2-2; cdr3_length: 15; cdr3_aa: CASSLGQDAAGELFF; cdr3_nt: TGTGCCAGCAGCTTAGGACAGGACGCCGCCGGGGAGCTGTTTTTT
d_call: .; v_call: TRBV9; clone_size: .; j_call: TRBJ2-3; cdr3_length: 16; cdr3_aa: CASSVATRVDGDTQYF; cdr3_nt: TGTGCCAGCAGCGTAGCTACTCGGGTCGATGGCGATACGCAGTATTTT
d_call: TRBD1; v_call: TRBV4-1; clone_size: .; j_call: TRBJ1-3; cdr3_length: 16; cdr3_aa: CASSQDTDRVGNTIYF; cdr3_nt: TGCGCCAGCAGCCAAGATACCGACAGGGTTGGAAACACCATATATTTT
d_call: .; v_call: TRBV21-1; clone_size: .; j_call: TRBJ2-2; cdr3_length: 17; cdr3_aa: CASSKEGAGSNTGELFF; cdr3_nt: TGTGCCAGCAGCAAAGAGGGGGCAGGGTCGAACACCGGGGAGCTGTTTTTT
d_call: .; v_call: TRBV6-1; clone_size: .; j_call: TRBJ2-7; cdr3_length: 14; cdr3_aa: CATSAPQGNYEQYF; cdr3_nt: TGTGCCACATCGGCCCCACAGGGAAACTACGAGCAGTACTTC
d_call: TRBD1; v_call: TRBV6-1; clone_size: .; j_call: TRBJ1-5; cdr3_length: 17; cdr3_aa: CASSEARQGASNQPQHF; cdr3_nt: TGTGCCAGCAGTGAAGCGCGGCAGGGGGCAAGCAATCAGCCCCAGCATTTT
d_call: TRBD1; v_call: TRBV4-2; clone_size: .; j_call: TRBJ1-5; cdr3_length: 17; cdr3_aa: CASSQGTGGIGNQPQHF; cdr3_nt: TGTGCCAGCAGCCAAGGGACAGGGGGCATCGGCAATCAGCCCCAGCATTTT
d_call: .; v_call: TRBV6-5; clone_size: .; j_call: TRBJ2-7; cdr3_length: 13; cdr3_aa: CASSRGPLYEQYF; cdr3_nt: TGTGCCAGCAGCCGCGGACCGCTCTACGAGCAGTACTTC
d_call: .; v_call: TRBV5-1; clone_size: .; j_call: TRBJ1-1; cdr3_length: 14; cdr3_aa: CASSLPTEGTEAFF; cdr3_nt: TGCGCCAGCAGCCTACCTACAGAAGGCACTGAAGCTTTCTTT
d_call: .; v_call: TRBV7-9; clone_size: .; j_call: TRBJ1-2; cdr3_length: 13; cdr3_aa: CASSLVLPGSPTF; cdr3_nt: TGTGCCAGCAGCTTAGTGTTACCAGGATCACCCACCTTC
d_call: .; v_call: TRBV6-6; clone_size: .; j_call: TRBJ1-2; cdr3_length: 12; cdr3_aa: CASRRLNYGYTF; cdr3_nt: TGTGCCAGCAGACGACTGAACTATGGCTACACCTTC
d_call: TRBD1; v_call: TRBV5-1; clone_size: .; j_call: TRBJ1-1; cdr3_length: 13; cdr3_aa: CASLGQGTLEAFF; cdr3_nt: TGCGCCAGCCTGGGACAGGGGACATTAGAAGCTTTCTTT
d_call: .; v_call: TRBV5-1; clone_size: .; j_call: TRBJ2-2; cdr3_length: 15; cdr3_aa: CASSWETPNTGELFF; cdr3_nt: TGCGCCAGCAGCTGGGAGACCCCGAACACCGGGGAGCTGTTTTTT
d_call: .; v_call: TRBV7-9; clone_size: few; j_call: TRBJ1-2; cdr3_length: 13; cdr3_aa: CASSSSGGGGYTF; cdr3_nt: TGTGCCAGCAGTTCCTCAGGCGGGGGTGGCTACACCTTC
d_call: TRBD2; v_call: TRBV5-1; clone_size: .; j_call: TRBJ2-2; cdr3_length: 15; cdr3_aa: CASFSGGVNTGELFF; cdr3_nt: TGCGCCAGCTTCTCGGGGGGAGTGAACACCGGGGAGCTGTTTTTT
d_call: TRBD2; v_call: TRBV5-1; clone_size: .; j_call: TRBJ2-1; cdr3_length: 15; cdr3_aa: CASSLGGSSYNEQFF; cdr3_nt: TGCGCCAGCAGCTTGGGCGGGAGCTCCTACAATGAGCAGTTCTTC
d_call: TRBD2; v_call: TRBV5-1; clone_size: .; j_call: TRBJ2-1; cdr3_length: 20; cdr3_aa: CASSLVGSGGRRRSYNEQFF; cdr3_nt: TGCGCCAGCAGCTTGGTGGGTAGCGGGGGTCGTCGAAGGTCCTACAATGAGCAGTTCTTC
d_call: .; v_call: TRBV14; clone_size: .; j_call: TRBJ2-7; cdr3_length: 13; cdr3_aa: CASSPERGLEQYF; cdr3_nt: TGTGCCAGCAGCCCGGAAAGAGGATTAGAGCAGTACTTC
d_call: .; v_call: TRBV19; clone_size: .; j_call: TRBJ1-2; cdr3_length: 16; cdr3_aa: CASSIWRTGGDYGYTF; cdr3_nt: TGTGCCAGTAGTATATGGAGGACTGGCGGGGACTATGGCTACACCTTC
d_call: TRBD1; v_call: TRBV30; clone_size: .; j_call: TRBJ1-3; cdr3_length: 16; cdr3_aa: CAWYRGRMSSGNTIYF; cdr3_nt: TGTGCCTGGTACAGGGGACGGATGAGCTCTGGAAACACCATATATTTT
d_call: .; v_call: TRBV29-1; clone_size: .; j_call: TRBJ2-3; cdr3_length: 14; cdr3_aa: CSVEGAQSTDTQYF; cdr3_nt: TGCAGCGTTGAAGGGGCTCAAAGCACAGATACGCAGTATTTT
d_call: TRBD1; v_call: TRBV11-3; clone_size: .; j_call: TRBJ2-1; cdr3_length: 14; cdr3_aa: CASSPGQVYNEQFF; cdr3_nt: TGTGCCAGCAGCCCAGGACAGGTCTACAATGAGCAGTTCTTC
d_call: TRBD1; v_call: TRBV6-5; clone_size: .; j_call: TRBJ2-7; cdr3_length: 14; cdr3_aa: CASSRGQAEYEQYF; cdr3_nt: TGTGCCAGCAGCCGCGGACAGGCGGAGTACGAGCAGTACTTC
d_call: .; v_call: TRBV29-1; clone_size: .; j_call: TRBJ1-5; cdr3_length: 13; cdr3_aa: CSVDCNSNQPQHF; cdr3_nt: TGCAGCGTTGATTGTAATAGCAATCAGCCCCAGCATTTT
d_call: .; v_call: TRBV6-6; clone_size: .; j_call: TRBJ2-2; cdr3_length: 14; cdr3_aa: CASTPDSFRGELFF; cdr3_nt: TGTGCCAGCACCCCGGACAGTTTCCGCGGGGAGCTGTTTTTT
d_call: .; v_call: TRBV29-1; clone_size: .; j_call: TRBJ2-3; cdr3_length: 14; cdr3_aa: CSVGGGWSADTQYF; cdr3_nt: TGCAGCGTAGGTGGAGGGTGGAGTGCAGATACGCAGTATTTT
d_call: TRBD1; v_call: TRBV2; clone_size: .; j_call: TRBJ2-1; cdr3_length: 15; cdr3_aa: CASILTGAPWDEQFF; cdr3_nt: TGTGCCAGCATTTTGACAGGGGCTCCGTGGGATGAGCAGTTCTTC
d_call: .; v_call: TRBV6-5; clone_size: .; j_call: TRBJ2-1; cdr3_length: 13; cdr3_aa: CASSPRLFGEQFF; cdr3_nt: TGTGCCAGCAGCCCCCGACTATTTGGTGAGCAGTTCTTC
d_call: TRBD2; v_call: TRBV7-8; clone_size: .; j_call: TRBJ2-1; cdr3_length: 16; cdr3_aa: CASSLALLAGANEQFF; cdr3_nt: TGTGCCAGCAGCTTAGCGCTGTTAGCGGGAGCCAATGAGCAGTTCTTC